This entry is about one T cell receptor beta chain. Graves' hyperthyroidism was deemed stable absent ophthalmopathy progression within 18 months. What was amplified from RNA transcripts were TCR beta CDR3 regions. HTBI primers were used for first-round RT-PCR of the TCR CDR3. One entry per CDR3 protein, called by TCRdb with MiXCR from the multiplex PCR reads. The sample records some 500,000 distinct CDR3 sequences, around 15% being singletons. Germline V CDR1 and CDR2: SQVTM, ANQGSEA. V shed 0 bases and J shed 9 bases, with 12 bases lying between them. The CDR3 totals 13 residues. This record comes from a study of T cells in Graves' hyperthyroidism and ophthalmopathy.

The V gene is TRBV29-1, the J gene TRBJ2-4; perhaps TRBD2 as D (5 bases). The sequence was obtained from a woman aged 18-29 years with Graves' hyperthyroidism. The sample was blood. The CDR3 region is CSVEDDGVAIQYF. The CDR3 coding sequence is TGCAGCGTTGAAGATGACGGGGTTGCCATTCAGTACTTC.